Shown below are 30 T cell receptor beta chains from a single sample sequenced in a study of metastatic and nonmetastatic thyroid tumors. TCRdb re-called clones via MiXCR from the PCR reads. Here the sample spans under 60,000 clones, around 21% being singletons. Ahead of thyroid surgery, no patient had received treatment of any kind. The specimen was blood. The receptors derive from a male donor with papillary thyroid cancer or a benign thyroid nodule (not recorded which). Some clones in this sample may be carry-over from other donors' samples.

In this sample, this clone turned up many times. The chain uses TRBV30 and TRBJ1-6; D unclear. V lost 3 bases and J 7 bases, leaving 16 bases between the germline ends. Germline values: CDR1 GTSNPN, CDR2 SVGIG (reference sequence). The CDR3 consists of 15 residues. CDR3 DNA: TGTGCCTGGAGCATTACGGAGGGAATGAATTCACCCCTCCACTTT. Amino acid sequence: CAWSITEGMNSPLHF.

This clone was seen repeatedly, ten times or more. The rearrangement uses TRBV6-1 and TRBJ2-1; a weak D match, TRBD2 (5 bases). CDR3 size: 15 residues. V was clipped by 5 bases and J by 6 bases, with 17 bases between them. Germline values: CDR1 MNHNS, CDR2 SASEGT. The CDR3 region has the DNA TGTGCCAGCAGTTTTGGACTTAATATAGGCAATGAGCAGTTCTTC. It specifies CASSFGLNIGNEQFF.

This clone was counted a few times. A read error is possible here, since a much larger clone lies one base away. The CDR3 loop reads CASSTRISYEQYF. The CDR3 nucleotides are TGTGCCAGTAGTACTCGGATCTCCTACGAGCAGTACTTC. V is TRBV19 and J is TRBJ2-7; D is ambiguous. Germline V CDR1 and CDR2: LNHDA, SQIVND (reference sequence). This CDR3 has 13 amino acids. V was shortened by 4 bases and J by 0 bases, with 7 bases between the two germline ends.

The table lists this clone with a few counts. This clone may be a read error of a much larger clone one base away. The chain is built from TRBV10-3 and TRBJ2-5; 7 nucleotides line up with TRBD1. Trimming took 2 bases from V and 3 from J; bases not matched to a gene: 15. The CDR3 contains 18 residues. Germline V gene lookup returns CDR1 ENHRY and CDR2 SYGVKD. The DNA of the CDR3 is TGTGCCATCAGTGAGGGGCTAGGGGCCCACAGGGGTAAAGAGACCCAGTACTTC. The encoded protein is CAISEGLGAHRGKETQYF.

This clone was seen at least ten times. J is TRBJ2-3 and V is TRBV18; D is perhaps TRBD2 (6 bases). CDR1 and CDR2 from the germline V gene are KGHSH and LQKENI. V was trimmed by 3 bases and J by 0 bases, leaving 19 bases between them. The CDR3 covers 18 residues. The CDR3 DNA sequence: TGTGCCAGCTCACCGGCCGGGACTTCCAGGGTCAGCACAGATACGCAGTATTTT. Protein: CASSPAGTSRVSTDTQYF.

This clone was found many times. This chain joins TRBV6-5 and TRBJ1-5; D is unresolved. This CDR3 has 12 amino acids. CDR1 MNHEY and CDR2 SVGAGI come from the germline V gene. Between the trimmed V and J ends, which lost 3 bases and 4 bases, there was a span of 4 bases. CDR3 amino acids: CASSYRNQPQHF. CDR3 DNA sequence: TGTGCCAGCAGTTATCGAAATCAGCCCCAGCATTTT.

This clone was counted between two and nine times. J is TRBJ2-7 and V is TRBV27; 9 bases are a match to TRBD1. This CDR3 comprises 14 residues. The V gene end was trimmed by 2 bases and the J gene end by 3 bases; junction bases not matched to a gene: 2. Germline lookup yields CDR1 MNHEY and CDR2 SMNVEV (reference sequence). CDR3 sequence (DNA): TGTGCCAGCAGTTTAGGGACAGGGAGCTACGAGCAGTACTTC. Amino acids: CASSLGTGSYEQYF.

This clone was seen ten or more times. The chain recombines TRBV7-2 with TRBJ1-1, with D maybe TRBD1 (5 bases). V lost 3 bases and J lost 3, with 8 bases in between. Germline CDR1 is SGHTA and CDR2 is FQGNSA. There are 13 residues in the CDR3. The CDR3 DNA follows: TGTGCCAGCAGCTTCCAAGGGGACACTGAAGCTTTCTTT. Translated: CASSFQGDTEAFF.

In the case of this clone: With a much larger clone just one base away, this may be a read error. The V call is TRBV12-3 or TRBV12-4, the J call TRBJ1-1; no reliable D call. The CDR3 totals 11 residues. CDR3 bases: TGTGTCAGCAGTTCACAGAGAAAAGCTTTCTTT. Encoded protein: CVSSSQRKAFF.

This clone was found many times. Mismatch with germline at one junction end may stem from a read error. In the same sample, other DNA sequences code for this CDR3. The rearrangement uses TRBV19 and TRBJ2-7; 8 nucleotides agree with TRBD1. From germline, CDR1 is LNHDA and CDR2 SQIVND (reference sequence). There are 11 residues in the CDR3. The CDR3 DNA sequence: TGTGCCAGTACAGGGGGCGAGGAGCAATACTTC. This gives the protein CASTGGEEQYF.

This clone has at least ten counts. The chain employs TRBV28 and TRBJ2-1; D may be TRBD2 (5 bases). There are 15 residues in the CDR3. V was pared by 5 bases and J by 6 bases, with 17 bases between. Germline V gene sequence: CDR1 MDHEN, CDR2 SYDVKM. The DNA of the CDR3 is TGTGCCAGCAGTCCGGGGTCGCCCGGAGGCAATGAGCAGTTCTTC. This codes for CASSPGSPGGNEQFF. The variable domain in full, with the rest retrieved from reference TRBV28 and TRBJ2-1, is DVKVTQSSRYLVKRTGEKVFLECVQDMDHENMFWYRQDPGLGLRLIYFSYDVKMKEKGDIPEGYSVSREKKERFSLILESASTNQTSMYLCASSPGSPGGNEQFFGPGTRLTVL.

The chain couples TRBV18 to TRBJ2-1, with 9 bases identical to TRBD2. The germline V gene encodes CDR1 KGHSH and CDR2 LQKENI. The CDR3 contains 15 residues. Trimming cost V 3 bases and J 9 bases; bases outside gene matches: 9. The CDR3 DNA sequence: TGTGCCAGCTCACCCCCCTACCTAGCGGGAAGTGAGCAGTTCTTC. Its protein is CASSPPYLAGSEQFF.

This clone was seen repeatedly, ten times or more. The chain employs TRBV18 and TRBJ2-3; 8 bases map to TRBD2. Germline trimming cut 3 bases from V and 6 bases from J; bases unmatched to any gene: 14. This CDR3 has 17 residues. Germline V gene sequence: CDR1 KGHSH, CDR2 LQKENI. CDR3 sequence reads: CASSPTTLAGHQDTQYF. The CDR3 DNA reads as TGTGCCAGCTCACCGACTACCCTAGCGGGCCACCAGGATACGCAGTATTTT.

In this sample, this clone turned up many times. The V call is TRBV24-1, the J call TRBJ1-2, with a weak D call TRBD1 (5 bases). CDR3 size: 14 residues. CDR1 and CDR2 from the germline V gene are KGHDR and SFDVKD. Trimming took off 3 bases at V and 11 bases at J, with 18 bases between the two ends. The CDR3 reads CATSDRTAGTQYTF. The CDR3 nucleotides are TGTGCCACCAGTGATAGGACGGCTGGGACCCAATACACCTTC.

This clone was counted between two and nine times. The chain is built from TRBV19 and TRBJ2-2, with 7 bases lining up with TRBD1. The germline V gene encodes CDR1 LNHDA and CDR2 SQIVND (reference sequence). This CDR3 is 14 amino acids long. V lost 6 bases and J lost 4; bases outside the gene matches: 5. The CDR3: CASRIQGSTGELFF. CDR3 DNA sequence: TGTGCCAGTAGGATACAGGGGAGCACCGGGGAGCTGTTTTTT.

This clone has ten or more counts. The rearrangement links TRBV11-2 to TRBJ2-2; 8 positions agree with TRBD2. The J segment lost 4 bases and the V segment lost 5 bases, leaving 6 bases of the junction unmatched. Germline CDR1 SGHAT, CDR2 FQNNGV. The CDR3 sequence is 15 residues long. The CDR3 is CASSEAGVATGELFF. CDR3 sequence (DNA): TGTGCCAGCAGCGAAGCGGGAGTAGCCACCGGGGAGCTGTTTTTT.

The V and J genes are TRBV5-1 and TRBJ1-2; TRBD1 aligns across 10 bases. The length of the CDR3 is 13 residues. The V gene end was trimmed by 4 bases and the J gene end by 8 bases; junction bases not matched to a gene: 5. Per germline, CDR1 SGHRS and CDR2 YFSETQ. Written as DNA, the CDR3 is TGCGCCAGCAGCACCGGGACAGGGGACGGCTACACCTTC. Translation: CASSTGTGDGYTF.

The CDR3 spells CASSFPLAGYTDTQYF. CDR3 in DNA: TGTGCCAGCAGCTTCCCATTAGCGGGGTACACAGATACGCAGTATTTT. The chain carries TRBV11-1 and TRBJ2-3, with 8 bases fitting TRBD2. Germline V gene sequence: CDR1 SGHAT, CDR2 FQDESV (reference sequence). V shed 3 bases and J 2 bases; nucleotides not matched to a gene: 7. The CDR3 has 16 amino acids.

This clone was observed at least ten times. V gene TRBV2 combines with J gene TRBJ1-5, with D possibly TRBD1 on 6 matching bases. Trimming shortened V by 7 bases and J by 2 bases, and 12 bases separated the two germline ends. There are 14 residues in the CDR3. Germline-derived CDR1 and CDR2 are SNHLY and FYNNEI. The CDR3 DNA is TGTGCCAGCAAAGGGGGAGGCGGCAATCAGCCCCAGCATTTT. Its protein product is CASKGGGGNQPQHF.

This clone was counted ten times or more. This chain uses TRBV5-4 with TRBJ2-1; TRBD2 agrees at 13 bases. Germline CDR1 and CDR2: SGHNT and YYREEE (reference sequence). The CDR3 is 15 amino acids. V trimming: 4 bases; J trimming: 10 bases; junction bases outside the gene matches: 8. The DNA of the CDR3 is TGTGCCAGCAGCCGCGGACTAGCGGGGGACCGGGAGCAGTTCTTC. Its protein is CASSRGLAGDREQFF.

This clone was observed many times. The chain joins TRBV5-1 to TRBJ2-7; D gene unclear. V was trimmed by 2 bases and J by 3 bases, leaving 12 bases between them. The CDR3 has 14 amino acids. Germline V gives CDR1 SGHRS, CDR2 YFSETQ. Here the CDR3 DNA reads TGCGCCAGCAGCTTCCAGTCATCGGGCTACGAGCAGTACTTC. Translated: CASSFQSSGYEQYF.

By frequency in the sample, this clone is medium-sized. CDR3 sequence reads: CASSLSTSGLYEQYF. CDR3 coding DNA: TGTGCCAGCAGTTTAAGTACTAGCGGTCTCTACGAGCAGTACTTC. The gene calls are TRBV12-3 or TRBV12-4 and TRBJ2-7, with 8 bases matching TRBD2. This CDR3 region has 15 residues. Germline trimming cut 2 bases from V and 3 bases from J; bases unmatched to any gene: 6.

At least ten counts were recorded for this clone. This sequence joins TRBV19 and TRBJ1-2; D may be TRBD1 (5 bases). The V gene lost 0 bases and the J gene lost 4 bases, with 12 bases spanning the gap. Germline CDR1 LNHDA, CDR2 SQIVND (reference sequence). CDR3 size: 15 residues. The CDR3 DNA follows: TGTGCCAGTAGTATAGATGCGGGGCTCCTCTATGGCTACACCTTC. This encodes CASSIDAGLLYGYTF.

This clone was observed a few times. The chain combines TRBV6-1 with TRBJ2-3; D gene ambiguous. The length of the CDR3 is 13 residues. Trimming pared 5 bases from V and 1 base from J, leaving 7 bases between. The V gene's germline CDR1 is MNHNS and CDR2 SASEGT. CDR3 sequence (DNA): TGTGCCAGCAGTCAGTACGGCACAGATACGCAGTATTTT. It codes for CASSQYGTDTQYF.

This clone occurred many times. The rearrangement uses TRBV7-8 and TRBJ1-3; no reliable D call. The CDR3 runs 17 residues. The V gene lost 0 bases and the J gene lost 0 bases, with 12 bases spanning the gap. Germline CDR1 reads SGHVS; CDR2 reads FQNEAQ. As DNA, the CDR3 is TGTGCCAGCAGCTTAGCACCCAACAGACGCTCTGGAAACACCATATATTTT. Amino acid sequence: CASSLAPNRRSGNTIYF.

This clone was seen ten or more times. The chain couples TRBV10-1 to TRBJ2-3; D is unclear. This CDR3 spans 13 amino acids. The germline V and J ends were trimmed by 2 bases and 5 bases, with 8 bases remaining between them. Germline V lookup: CDR1 WNHNN, CDR2 SYGVQD (reference sequence). CDR3 in DNA: TGCGCCAGCAGTGAGAAGGTCGGAGATACGCAGTATTTT. This codes for CASSEKVGDTQYF.

The sample holds many counts of this clone. The chain combines TRBV20-1 with TRBJ2-7, with TRBD1 identical over 7 bases. The CDR3 has 13 residues. The V gene end was trimmed by 6 bases and the J gene end by 2 bases; junction bases not matched to a gene: 7. Germline V lookup: CDR1 DFQATT, CDR2 SNEGSKA (reference sequence). CDR3: CSAGLTGAYEQYF. The CDR3 region has the DNA TGCAGTGCCGGTCTTACAGGGGCCTACGAGCAGTACTTC.

The CDR3 sequence: CSADDRGTLNEQFF. DNA of the CDR3: TGCAGTGCAGACGACAGGGGTACCCTAAATGAGCAGTTCTTC. This sequence joins TRBV20-1 and TRBJ2-1, with 8 positions matching TRBD1. Germline V lookup: CDR1 DFQATT, CDR2 SNEGSKA (reference sequence). With V trimmed by 6 bases and J by 7 bases, 11 bases remained unmatched. This CDR3 is 14 amino acids long.

The CDR3 loop is CASSLGIRGLRETQYF. The DNA of the CDR3 is TGCGCCAGCAGCTTGGGTATCAGGGGGCTACGGGAGACCCAGTACTTC. This chain joins TRBV5-1 and TRBJ2-5, with TRBD1 matching 8 bases. V was pared by 0 bases and J by 5 bases, with 9 bases of the junction left unmatched. Germline lookup yields CDR1 SGHRS and CDR2 YFSETQ. There are 16 residues in the CDR3. Complete variable domain (other parts from reference TRBV5-1 and TRBJ2-5): KAGVTQTPRYLIKTRGQQVTLSCSPISGHRSVSWYQQTPGQGLQFLFEYFSETQRNKGNFPGRFSGRQFSNSRSEMNVSTLELGDSALYLCASSLGIRGLRETQYFGPGTRLLVL.

This clone was counted between two and nine times. One end of the junction is discordant with germline, which a read error may explain. The gene calls are TRBV6-9 and TRBJ1-5; perhaps TRBD1 as D (5 bases). The CDR3 is 17 amino acids. The germline gives CDR1 MNHGY, CDR2 SVAAGI. The CDR3 loop reads CASSDSLADISNQPQHF. DNA for the CDR3: TGCGCCAGCAGTGATTCCCTAGCGGACATTTCCAATCAGCCCCAGCATTTT.